The T cell receptor beta chain described here comes from a study of T cell responses to AZD1222 COVID-19 vaccine. The study, taken as a whole, reports: Donors were largely white British and mainly female; clonal diversity was possibly underestimated. Nearly half of the spike-specific TCRs reportedly recognize variant regions that carry no mutations. Regions 160-218 and 743-854 dominated among vaccine-associated CD4 TCRs spanning spike. Only a handful of AZD1222 recipients tested seropositive at baseline.

The protocol was immunoSEQ multiplex PCR, while the TCRdb copy is restricted to in-frame clones and leaves out a portion. The table shows about 83,000 clones, with over 75% occurring only once. As concerns this clone: Its antigen is not identified.

Germline V gene sequence: CDR1 SEHNR, CDR2 FQNEAQ (reference sequence). The V gene end was trimmed by 5 bases and the J gene end by 6 bases; junction bases not matched to a gene: 9. This CDR3 has 15 amino acids. J is TRBJ2-7 and V is TRBV7-9; the match to TRBD2 covers 11 bases. This specimen was peripheral blood, taken on day 0 of MenACWY control vaccination. The origin of this receptor is an adult in good health. CDR3 in amino acids: CASSQPGTSGPEQYF. The CDR3 DNA reads as TGTGCCAGCAGCCAACCCGGGACTAGCGGACCCGAGCAGTACTTC.